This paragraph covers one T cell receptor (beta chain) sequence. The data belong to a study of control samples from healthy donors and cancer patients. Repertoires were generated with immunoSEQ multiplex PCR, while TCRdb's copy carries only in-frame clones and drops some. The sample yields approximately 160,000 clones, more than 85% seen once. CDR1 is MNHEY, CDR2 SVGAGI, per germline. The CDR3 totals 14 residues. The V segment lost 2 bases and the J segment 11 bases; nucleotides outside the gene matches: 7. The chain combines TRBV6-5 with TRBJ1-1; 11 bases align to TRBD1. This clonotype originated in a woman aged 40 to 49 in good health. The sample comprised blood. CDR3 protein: CASSYEPGDRGAFF. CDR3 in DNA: TGTGCCAGCAGTTACGAGCCAGGGGACAGGGGGGCTTTCTTT.